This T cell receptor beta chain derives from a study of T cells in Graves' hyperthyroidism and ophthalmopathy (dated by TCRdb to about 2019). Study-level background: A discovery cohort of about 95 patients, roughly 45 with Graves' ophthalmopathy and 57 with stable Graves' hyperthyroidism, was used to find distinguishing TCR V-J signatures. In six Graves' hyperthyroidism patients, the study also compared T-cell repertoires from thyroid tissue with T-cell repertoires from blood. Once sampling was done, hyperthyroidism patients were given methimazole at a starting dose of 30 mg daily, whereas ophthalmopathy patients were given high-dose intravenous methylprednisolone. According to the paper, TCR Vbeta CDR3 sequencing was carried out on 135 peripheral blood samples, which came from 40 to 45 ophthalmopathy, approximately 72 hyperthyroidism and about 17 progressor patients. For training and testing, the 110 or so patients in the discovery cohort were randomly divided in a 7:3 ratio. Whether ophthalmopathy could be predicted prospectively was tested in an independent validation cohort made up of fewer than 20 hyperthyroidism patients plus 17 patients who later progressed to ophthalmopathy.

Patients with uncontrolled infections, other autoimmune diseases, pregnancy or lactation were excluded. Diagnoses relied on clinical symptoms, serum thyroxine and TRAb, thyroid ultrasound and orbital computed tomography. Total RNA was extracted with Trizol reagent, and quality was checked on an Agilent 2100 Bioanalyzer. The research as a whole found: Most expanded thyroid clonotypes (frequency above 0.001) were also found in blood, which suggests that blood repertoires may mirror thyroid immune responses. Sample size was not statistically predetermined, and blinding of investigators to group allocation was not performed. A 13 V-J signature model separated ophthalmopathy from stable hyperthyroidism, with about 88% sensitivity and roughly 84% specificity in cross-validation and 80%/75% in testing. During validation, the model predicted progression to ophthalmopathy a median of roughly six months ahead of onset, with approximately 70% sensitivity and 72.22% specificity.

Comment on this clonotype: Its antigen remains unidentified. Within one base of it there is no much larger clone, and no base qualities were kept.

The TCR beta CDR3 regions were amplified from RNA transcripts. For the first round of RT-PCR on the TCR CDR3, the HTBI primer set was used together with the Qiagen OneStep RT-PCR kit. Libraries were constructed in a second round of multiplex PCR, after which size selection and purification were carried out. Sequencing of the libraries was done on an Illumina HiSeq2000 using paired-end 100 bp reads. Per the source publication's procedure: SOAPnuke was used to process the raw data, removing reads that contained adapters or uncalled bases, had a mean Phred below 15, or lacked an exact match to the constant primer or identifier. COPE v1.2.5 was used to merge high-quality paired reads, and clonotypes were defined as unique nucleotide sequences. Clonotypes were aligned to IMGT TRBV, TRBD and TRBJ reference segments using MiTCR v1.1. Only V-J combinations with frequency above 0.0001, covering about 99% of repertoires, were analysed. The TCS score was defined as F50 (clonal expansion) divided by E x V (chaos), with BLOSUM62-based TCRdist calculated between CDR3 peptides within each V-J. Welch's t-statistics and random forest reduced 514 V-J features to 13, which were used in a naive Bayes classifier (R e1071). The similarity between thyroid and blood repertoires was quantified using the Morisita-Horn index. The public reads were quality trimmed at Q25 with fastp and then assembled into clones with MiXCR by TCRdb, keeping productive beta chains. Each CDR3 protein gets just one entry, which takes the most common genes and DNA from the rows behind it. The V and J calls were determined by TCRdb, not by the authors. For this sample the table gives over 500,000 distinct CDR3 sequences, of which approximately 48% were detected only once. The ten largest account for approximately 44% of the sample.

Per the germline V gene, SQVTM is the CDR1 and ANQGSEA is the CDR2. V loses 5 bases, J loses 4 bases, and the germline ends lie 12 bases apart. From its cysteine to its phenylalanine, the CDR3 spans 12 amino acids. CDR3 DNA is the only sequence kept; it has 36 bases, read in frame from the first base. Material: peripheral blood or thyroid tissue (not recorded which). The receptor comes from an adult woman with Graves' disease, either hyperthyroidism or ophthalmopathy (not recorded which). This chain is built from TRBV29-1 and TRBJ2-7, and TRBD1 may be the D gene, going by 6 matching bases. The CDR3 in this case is CSVQDRMYEQYF. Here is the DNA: TGCAGCGTTCAGGACAGAATGTACGAGCAGTACTTC.